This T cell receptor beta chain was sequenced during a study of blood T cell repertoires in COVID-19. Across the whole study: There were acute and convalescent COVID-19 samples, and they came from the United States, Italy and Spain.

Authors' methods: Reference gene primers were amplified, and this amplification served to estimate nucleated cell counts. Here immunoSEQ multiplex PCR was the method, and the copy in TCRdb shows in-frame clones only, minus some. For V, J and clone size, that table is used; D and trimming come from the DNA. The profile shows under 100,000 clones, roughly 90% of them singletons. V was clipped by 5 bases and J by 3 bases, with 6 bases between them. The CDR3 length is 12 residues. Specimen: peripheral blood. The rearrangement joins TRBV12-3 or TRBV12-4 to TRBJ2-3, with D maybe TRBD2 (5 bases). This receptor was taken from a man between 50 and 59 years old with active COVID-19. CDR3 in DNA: TGTGCCAGCAGTCGACTAACAGATACGCAGTATTTT. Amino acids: CASSRLTDTQYF.